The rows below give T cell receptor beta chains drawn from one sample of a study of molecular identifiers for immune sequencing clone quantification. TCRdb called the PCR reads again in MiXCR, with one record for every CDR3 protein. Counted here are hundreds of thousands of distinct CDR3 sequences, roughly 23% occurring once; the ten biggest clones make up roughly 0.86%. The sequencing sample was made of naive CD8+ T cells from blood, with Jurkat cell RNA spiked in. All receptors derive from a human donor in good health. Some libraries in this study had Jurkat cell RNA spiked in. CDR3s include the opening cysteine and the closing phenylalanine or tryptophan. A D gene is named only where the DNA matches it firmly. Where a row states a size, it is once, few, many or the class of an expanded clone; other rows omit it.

cdr3_nt: TGTGCCAGCAGGATGACAAGTGGGCGCTACGAGCAGTACTTC
cdr3_aa: CASRMTSGRYEQYF
v_call: TRBV11-2
d_call: NA
clone_size: NA
j_call: TRBJ2-7

cdr3_nt: TGCAGCGTTGTAGGGGACTTTACTAACACTGAAGCTTTCTTT
cdr3_aa: CSVVGDFTNTEAFF
v_call: TRBV29-1
d_call: NA
clone_size: many
j_call: TRBJ1-1

cdr3_nt: TGTGCCAGCAGTTTAAGAGGGGTAGGGGGTCCCTACGAGCAGTACTTC
cdr3_aa: CASSLRGVGGPYEQYF
v_call: TRBV27
d_call: NA
clone_size: few
j_call: TRBJ2-7

cdr3_nt: TGTGCCAGCTCACCATCAAAGGCCGGGGAGCTGTTTTTT
cdr3_aa: CASSPSKAGELFF
v_call: TRBV18
d_call: NA
clone_size: many
j_call: TRBJ2-2

cdr3_nt: TGTGCCAGCAGACCCGGGACTAGCGGGATGGGGGAGCAGTACTTC
cdr3_aa: CASRPGTSGMGEQYF
v_call: TRBV6-1
d_call: TRBD2
clone_size: many
j_call: TRBJ2-7

cdr3_nt: TGTGCCAGCAGTTCCGAGGACAAACTTGTTGGGTACGAGCAGTACTTC
cdr3_aa: CASSSEDKLVGYEQYF
v_call: TRBV28
d_call: NA
clone_size: many
j_call: TRBJ2-7

cdr3_nt: TGTGCCAGCAGCTTAGCGATCCTAGACCCTACGCAGTATTTT
cdr3_aa: CASSLAILDPTQYF
v_call: TRBV7-6
d_call: NA
clone_size: many
j_call: TRBJ2-3

cdr3_nt: TGTGCCAGCAGCGTAGGTTGGGGGACGAACTATGGCTACACCTTC
cdr3_aa: CASSVGWGTNYGYTF
v_call: TRBV9
d_call: NA
clone_size: NA
j_call: TRBJ1-2

cdr3_nt: TGTGCCAGCAGCTTACGACAGGGTAACGGCGCTTTCTTT
cdr3_aa: CASSLRQGNGAFF
v_call: TRBV13
d_call: TRBD1
clone_size: few
j_call: TRBJ1-1

cdr3_nt: TGCGCCAGCAGCCGGGACAGGATCTACGAGCAGTACTTC
cdr3_aa: CASSRDRIYEQYF
v_call: TRBV5-1
d_call: TRBD1
clone_size: many
j_call: TRBJ2-7

cdr3_nt: TGTGCCAGCAGTTTATATAGGCGGGACTCCCGCGAGCAGTACTTC
cdr3_aa: CASSLYRRDSREQYF
v_call: TRBV12-3/TRBV12-4
d_call: NA
clone_size: few
j_call: TRBJ2-7

cdr3_nt: TGCAGTGCTAGAGATCTGGTCGGTAATGGGGCTGAAGCTTTCTTT
cdr3_aa: CSARDLVGNGAEAFF
v_call: TRBV20-1
d_call: NA
clone_size: many
j_call: TRBJ1-1

cdr3_nt: TGTGCCAGTAGTTCAACTAGCGGGAGTTTGGATACGCAGTATTTT
cdr3_aa: CASSSTSGSLDTQYF
v_call: TRBV19
d_call: TRBD2
clone_size: few
j_call: TRBJ2-3

cdr3_nt: TGTGCCAGTAGATTCACAGGGGACGAGATGAACACTGAAGCTTTCTTT
cdr3_aa: CASRFTGDEMNTEAFF
v_call: TRBV19
d_call: TRBD1
clone_size: few
j_call: TRBJ1-1

cdr3_nt: TGTGCCAGCAGTTTTTCAGCGGGGGGGCAAGATACGCAGTACTTT
cdr3_aa: CASSFSAGGQDTQYF
v_call: TRBV12-3/TRBV12-4
d_call: TRBD2
clone_size: NA
j_call: TRBJ2-3

cdr3_nt: TGTGCCAGCAGTTACTCCCACTCCGGGGGCACTGAAGCTTTCTTT
cdr3_aa: CASSYSHSGGTEAFF
v_call: TRBV6-5
d_call: NA
clone_size: many
j_call: TRBJ1-1

cdr3_nt: TGTGCCAGTAGTATCGGAGTGGACAGCTCTAATGAAAAACTGTTTTTT
cdr3_aa: CASSIGVDSSNEKLFF
v_call: TRBV19
d_call: NA
clone_size: many
j_call: TRBJ1-4

cdr3_nt: TGTGCCAGCAGCTTAGGTCGGGGACAGGGGTCCAGGTCCTACGAGCAGTACTTC
cdr3_aa: CASSLGRGQGSRSYEQYF
v_call: TRBV7-9
d_call: TRBD1
clone_size: many
j_call: TRBJ2-7

cdr3_nt: TGCGCCAGCAGCCCGCGCCCTGCCCGAAATAACAATGAGCAGTTCTTC
cdr3_aa: CASSPRPARNNNEQFF
v_call: TRBV5-1
d_call: NA
clone_size: many
j_call: TRBJ2-1

cdr3_nt: TGTGCCAGCAGTTACGGCCAGGGGAGCACTGAAGCTTTCTTT
cdr3_aa: CASSYGQGSTEAFF
v_call: TRBV6-5
d_call: NA
clone_size: many
j_call: TRBJ1-1

cdr3_nt: TGTGCCAGCAGCTTTCGTGGGACAGGGCCATACGAGCAGTACTTC
cdr3_aa: CASSFRGTGPYEQYF
v_call: TRBV7-9
d_call: TRBD1
clone_size: many
j_call: TRBJ2-7

cdr3_nt: TGTGCCAGCAGTGAGTCCAGGGGGCGAATCTACGAGCAGTACTTC
cdr3_aa: CASSESRGRIYEQYF
v_call: TRBV6-5
d_call: TRBD1
clone_size: few
j_call: TRBJ2-7

cdr3_nt: TGCGCCAGCAGCTGGGCTAGCGGGGGATGGGAGCAGTACTTC
cdr3_aa: CASSWASGGWEQYF
v_call: TRBV5-1
d_call: TRBD2
clone_size: many
j_call: TRBJ2-7

cdr3_nt: TGTGCCAGCAGTGGGAATTGGGCGGGAGGCACAGATACGCAGTATTTT
cdr3_aa: CASSGNWAGGTDTQYF
v_call: TRBV12-3/TRBV12-4
d_call: TRBD2
clone_size: few
j_call: TRBJ2-3

cdr3_nt: TGTGCCAGCAGCTTAGTAGACGGGGTCGAGCAGTACTTC
cdr3_aa: CASSLVDGVEQYF
v_call: TRBV11-3
d_call: NA
clone_size: many
j_call: TRBJ2-7

cdr3_nt: TGTGCCAGCAGTCGCCCCACTAGCGGGGATGGATACGGGGAGCTGTTTTTT
cdr3_aa: CASSRPTSGDGYGELFF
v_call: TRBV27
d_call: TRBD2
clone_size: NA
j_call: TRBJ2-2

cdr3_nt: TGTGCCAGCGGACTGGACAGGACGAACACTGAAGCTTTCTTT
cdr3_aa: CASGLDRTNTEAFF
v_call: TRBV7-9
d_call: TRBD1
clone_size: NA
j_call: TRBJ1-1

cdr3_nt: TGTGCCTGGAAGGGTGGGAGTCTTAGGACAGATACGCAGTATTTT
cdr3_aa: CAWKGGSLRTDTQYF
v_call: TRBV30
d_call: NA
clone_size: NA
j_call: TRBJ2-3

cdr3_nt: TGCAGCGTTGAAGATATGCAGGGGGCTTCCTACGAGCAGTACTTC
cdr3_aa: CSVEDMQGASYEQYF
v_call: TRBV29-1
d_call: TRBD1
clone_size: many
j_call: TRBJ2-7

cdr3_nt: TGTGCCAGCAGTACCCCGGACAATCGATATACGCAGTATTTT
cdr3_aa: CASSTPDNRYTQYF
v_call: TRBV25-1
d_call: NA
clone_size: many
j_call: TRBJ2-3

cdr3_nt: TGTGCCACCAGTGACCCCGCGGAGGGGCCTCACACCGGGGAGCTGTTTTTT
cdr3_aa: CATSDPAEGPHTGELFF
v_call: TRBV24-1
d_call: NA
clone_size: many
j_call: TRBJ2-2

cdr3_nt: TGTGCCAGCAGCCTAACGCTAGGGTACGAGCAGTACTTC
cdr3_aa: CASSLTLGYEQYF
v_call: TRBV3-1
d_call: NA
clone_size: many
j_call: TRBJ2-7

cdr3_nt: TGCAGCGTTGTCCTGTGGACCTACGAGCAGTACTTC
cdr3_aa: CSVVLWTYEQYF
v_call: TRBV29-1
d_call: NA
clone_size: many
j_call: TRBJ2-7